This T cell receptor (beta chain) was identified in a study of spatial heterogeneity in lung cancer. Study in general: Detection of beta-chain sequences consistently exceeded that of alpha-chain sequences.

Time point reported: sample taken at primary tumor resection. The donors were some 70 patients with non-small cell lung cancer that was early-stage and untreated. Unsorted whole RNA samples from tumor, nontumor lung or frozen PBMC were sequenced. Sample share makes this clonotype medium-sized. V was shortened by 1 base and J by 4 bases, with 7 bases between the two germline ends. Looked up from germline, CDR1 is SQVTM and CDR2 is ANQGSEA. This CDR3 is 12 amino acids long. A distinct unique molecular identifier was carried by each TCR cDNA molecule. MiXCR was run by TCRdb on the 5' RACE reads, yielding one entry per CDR3 protein. This table has roughly 48,000 distinct CDR3 sequences, roughly 5% appearing once.

J is TRBJ2-5 and V is TRBV29-1; no clear D gene. Sequenced material: PBMCs, taken at surgery. This TCR derives from a male donor with early-stage non-small cell lung cancer. For the CDR3, the DNA is TGCAGCGTTGAAGGCAGCCCAGAGACCCAGTACTTC. It specifies CSVEGSPETQYF.